What follows is one TCR beta chain and its context. Antigen unknown. Vbeta (60) and Jbeta (13) primers were used in the PCR. Libraries were prepared by immunoSEQ multiplex PCR; TCRdb keeps only in-frame clonotypes and omits some of them. The sample contains about 210,000 clones, around 84% of which appear only once. This CDR3 region has 14 residues. CDR1 and CDR2 from the germline V gene are SGHRS and YFSETQ. Between the trimmed V and J ends, which lost 4 bases and 3 bases, there was a span of 14 bases. This sample was included in a study of cytomegalovirus exposure and HLA in healthy donors. Study details: An earlier analysis identified some 110 million unique TCR beta sequences in about 190 million T cells. Study-wide findings and caveats: Researchers reportedly found TCR beta sequences accurately predicted most subjects' HLA-A and HLA-B alleles.

The sequence derives from a man aged 35-49 years in good health and CMV-seropositive. The chain has TRBV5-1 and TRBJ2-7; D gene ambiguous. Sequenced input: PBMCs. CDR3 DNA: TGCGCCAGCAGCGTCGCCAGGCAAAACTACGAGCAGTACTTC. It encodes CASSVARQNYEQYF.